Listed below are T cell receptor beta chains from one sample, sequenced in a study of T-cell memory formation after mild COVID-19. MiXCR was run by TCRdb on the 5' RACE reads, yielding one entry per CDR3 protein. The data contain a few hundred thousand distinct CDR3 sequences, around 30% of them singletons. Sequencing was done on a sample of PBMCs or a T cell subset sorted from them (not recorded which). These TCRs come from an adult woman who had mild COVID-19 (a few samples of this study predate the infection). Cell type and time point are not known. Each CDR3 is given with its conserved first and last residue. D genes are given only for firm matches. For some rows the clone size is stated as once, few or many, or as a class when expanded; others skip it.

>18|TRBJ2-3|.|TRBV6-1|TRBD2
TGTGCCAGCAGTGCGGGGATATCGGGCGGGGGGGCCATAGATACGCAGTATTTT
CASSAGISGGGAIDTQYF
>14|TRBJ2-7|few|TRBV7-9|.
TGTGCCAGCAGCTTAGTGGGCAATTCGTACGAGCAGTACTTC
CASSLVGNSYEQYF
>14|TRBJ1-1|.|TRBV30|.
TGTGCCTGGAGTGTACAACGGGGGTACACTGAAGCTTTCTTT
CAWSVQRGYTEAFF
>12|TRBJ1-5|.|TRBV7-2|.
TGTGCCAGCAGCTTAGCACGGCAGCCCCAGCATTTT
CASSLARQPQHF
>15|TRBJ2-1|.|TRBV11-3|TRBD1
TGTGCCAGCAGCTCTCCCGGGACAGGGGACTATGAGCAGTTCTTC
CASSSPGTGDYEQFF
>14|TRBJ1-1|.|TRBV5-5|.
TGTGCCAGCAGCTTGGCTAACAGGGAGGCTGAAGCTTTCTTT
CASSLANREAEAFF
>13|TRBJ2-5|many|TRBV7-6|TRBD1
TGTGCCAGCACCCGACAGGGAAAAGAGACCCAGTACTTC
CASTRQGKETQYF
>17|TRBJ2-7|once|TRBV20-1|.
TGCAGTGCTAGAGTTCCCCCCGGGAGGGGGCCAACCTACGAGCAGTACTTC
CSARVPPGRGPTYEQYF
>16|TRBJ2-3|few|TRBV3-1|TRBD2
TGTGCCAGCAGCCAAGAGCTAGCGGGAGGAAGGGATACGCAGTATTTT
CASSQELAGGRDTQYF
>13|TRBJ2-1|few|TRBV12-3/TRBV12-4|.
TGTGCCAGCAGTTCCCAAGGGGGCAATGAGCAGTTCTTC
CASSSQGGNEQFF
>13|TRBJ1-1|.|TRBV6-5|.
TGTGCCAGCACCTCTGGGGGCTGGACTGAAGCTTTCTTT
CASTSGGWTEAFF
>11|TRBJ2-3|few|TRBV18|.
TGTGCCAGCTCAGGGTCAGATACGCAGTATTTT
CASSGSDTQYF
>15|TRBJ2-1|.|TRBV29-1|.
TGCAGCGTTGACTACACCTCAGGGAATCGGGGTGAGCAGTTCTTC
CSVDYTSGNRGEQFF
>17|TRBJ2-3|.|TRBV5-5|.
TGTGCCAGCAGCTTGGAATCCGGGACTCCTAGCACAGATACGCAGTATTTT
CASSLESGTPSTDTQYF
>17|TRBJ1-4|few|TRBV7-9|.
TGTGCCAGCAGCTTACTCGGCAGGGGCACAACTAATGAAAAACTGTTTTTT
CASSLLGRGTTNEKLFF
>15|TRBJ1-5|.|TRBV5-6|.
TGTGCCAGCAGCTTGGGGGGACTGATCAATCAGCCCCAGCATTTT
CASSLGGLINQPQHF
>12|TRBJ1-1|.|TRBV12-3/TRBV12-4|.
TGTGCCAGCAGTGAAGGGGGAGTTGGAGCTTTCTTT
CASSEGGVGAFF
>15|TRBJ2-7|once|TRBV3-1|.
TGTGCCAGCAGCCCAACGGGGCCGATTACCTACGAGCAGTACTTC
CASSPTGPITYEQYF
>17|TRBJ2-1|once|TRBV7-9|TRBD2
TGTGCCAGCAGCTTAGAGGCCCTAGCGGGAGGCTACAATGAGCAGTTCTTC
CASSLEALAGGYNEQFF
>16|TRBJ1-1|.|TRBV7-9|.
TGTGCCAGCAGCACTCGAACAGGGTCTGTGAACACTGAAGCTTTCTTT
CASSTRTGSVNTEAFF
>17|TRBJ2-2|few|TRBV5-6|TRBD2
TGTGCCAGCAGCAGATTTCTTCTAGCGGGGGGCACCGGGGAGCTGTTTTTT
CASSRFLLAGGTGELFF
>14|TRBJ2-1|.|TRBV7-8|.
TGTGCCAGCAGCTTAGGAGACCCAGATGACGAGCAGTTCTTC
CASSLGDPDDEQFF
>15|TRBJ2-1|.|TRBV4-3|TRBD2
TGCGCCAGCAGCCAAGACCCTAGCGGTTACAATGAGCAGTTCTTC
CASSQDPSGYNEQFF
>17|TRBJ2-3|few|TRBV9|.
TGTGCCAGCAGCGGAACTCTAGCCCTCGGAGGGGCAGATACGCAGTATTTT
CASSGTLALGGADTQYF
>14|TRBJ1-1|few|TRBV18|.
TGTGCCAGCTCACCGGAGGTTAGCGGGACAAAAGCTTTCTTT
CASSPEVSGTKAFF
>16|TRBJ2-1|.|TRBV24-1|.
TGTGCCACCAGTGATGCCAGGGTGCAATCCTACAATGAGCAGTTCTTC
CATSDARVQSYNEQFF
>15|TRBJ1-1|few|TRBV7-2|TRBD1
TGTGCCAGCAGCTTATCGGGACAGGCGACTAGTAAAGCTTTCTTT
CASSLSGQATSKAFF
>14|TRBJ2-3|few|TRBV20-1|.
TGCAGTGCTAGCCCCGGCGACAGCACAGATACGCAGTATTTT
CSASPGDSTDTQYF
>13|TRBJ1-1|.|TRBV12-3/TRBV12-4|.
TGTGCCAGCAGTTTAAAGGAGGGGGCTGAAGCTTTCTTT
CASSLKEGAEAFF
>15|TRBJ2-2|.|TRBV15|TRBD2
TGTGCCACCGCTAGGACTAGCGCCAACACCGGGGAGCTGTTTTTT
CATARTSANTGELFF
>15|TRBJ2-5|few|TRBV7-3|TRBD2
TGTGCCAGCAGCTGGGGACTAGCAGAACAAGAGACCCAGTACTTC
CASSWGLAEQETQYF
>13|TRBJ2-1|.|TRBV6-2/TRBV6-3|TRBD2
TGTGCCAGCAGCCCTATAGCGGGGGGAAAGCAGTTCTTC
CASSPIAGGKQFF
>14|TRBJ1-5|.|TRBV5-1|.
TGCGCCAGCAGCGTCGACGGGGGCTATCAGCCCCAGCATTTT
CASSVDGGYQPQHF
>13|TRBJ1-1|once|TRBV7-2|.
TGTGCCAGCACCCCGACCGGGCAGGGGAAAGCTTTCTTT
CASTPTGQGKAFF
>15|TRBJ1-1|.|TRBV27|.
TGTGCCAGCAGTCCTGCGGGACGAGCGAACACTGAAGCTTTCTTT
CASSPAGRANTEAFF
>13|TRBJ1-2|few|TRBV30|.
TGTGCCTGGAGTGCTTCCAGGGGTGGTGGCTACACCTTC
CAWSASRGGGYTF
>16|TRBJ2-7|few|TRBV27|TRBD1
TGTGCCAGCAGTTGGGTCCCGGGACAGGAGGTATACGAGCAGTACTTC
CASSWVPGQEVYEQYF
>14|TRBJ2-5|.|TRBV5-6|.
TGTGCCAGCAGCAACAGCCCGGGAAAAGAGACCCAGTACTTC
CASSNSPGKETQYF
>15|TRBJ2-1|many|TRBV11-2|TRBD2
TGTGCCAGCAGCCAGACTAGCGGGCCGTACAATGAGCAGTTCTTC
CASSQTSGPYNEQFF
>16|TRBJ1-2|few|TRBV20-1|TRBD1
TGCAGTGCTAGAGGGTTGGGGACAGGGCCCTCTGACGGCTACACCTTC
CSARGLGTGPSDGYTF
>15|TRBJ2-4|few|TRBV7-9|.
TGTGCCAGCAGCTCCGACGGGGGGCGAGGGAACATTCAGTACTTC
CASSSDGGRGNIQYF
>14|TRBJ1-1|.|TRBV6-5|.
TGTGCCAGCAGTGCAGGGGTGTCGGGCACTGAAGCTTTCTTT
CASSAGVSGTEAFF
>15|TRBJ1-3|few|TRBV12-3/TRBV12-4|.
TGTGCCAGCAGTTCAGGATACAGGCATGAAAACACCATATATTTT
CASSSGYRHENTIYF
>15|TRBJ2-7|once|TRBV27|.
TGTGCCAGCAGTTGGAAAGCCGAGAGCTCCTACGAGCAGTACTTC
CASSWKAESSYEQYF
>13|TRBJ1-3|.|TRBV7-9|TRBD1
TGTGCCAGCAGCCCCAGGGGGCCAGACACCATATATTTT
CASSPRGPDTIYF
>15|TRBJ1-1|few|TRBV9|.
TGTGCCAGCAGCGTAGAGGGCAGGGTGGGCACTGAAGCTTTCTTT
CASSVEGRVGTEAFF
>14|TRBJ2-1|.|TRBV12-3/TRBV12-4|.
TGTGCCAGCAGTTTCCCTCCCATGTCCAATGAGCAGTTCTTC
CASSFPPMSNEQFF
>13|TRBJ1-1|.|TRBV19|.
TGTGCCAGTAGGCTAATGGTTTTCACTGAAGCTTTCTTT
CASRLMVFTEAFF
>13|TRBJ2-1|.|TRBV5-6|.
TGTGCCAGCAGCACAAGGAATCGCAATGAGCAGTTCTTC
CASSTRNRNEQFF
>15|TRBJ2-3|.|TRBV28|TRBD2
TGTGCCAGCAGTTCTTCTAGCGGTTACACAGATACGCAGTATTTT
CASSSSSGYTDTQYF
>14|TRBJ1-2|.|TRBV5-1|.
TGCGCCAGCAGCGAGGGGGACGGGACCTATGGCTACACCTTC
CASSEGDGTYGYTF
>15|TRBJ2-1|few|TRBV12-3/TRBV12-4|.
TGTGCCAGCAGTTTAGGCATACAGGGAGTCGGTGAGCAGTTCTTC
CASSLGIQGVGEQFF
>18|TRBJ1-4|.|TRBV4-2|TRBD1
TGTGCCAGCAGCCAAGATATAAGGATGGACAGGAGTAATGAAAAACTGTTTTTT
CASSQDIRMDRSNEKLFF
>15|TRBJ2-7|few|TRBV6-2/TRBV6-3|TRBD2
TGTGCCAGCAGTTACTTCTTAGCGGGAACCTACGAGCAGTACTTC
CASSYFLAGTYEQYF
>14|TRBJ2-3|.|TRBV7-3|.
TGTGCCAGCAGCTTAACTCATGGACCAGATACGCAGTATTTT
CASSLTHGPDTQYF
>16|TRBJ2-7|.|TRBV30|TRBD1
TGTGCCTGGAGGCGCATCGGGGGACAGGGGAGGTACGAGCAGTACTTC
CAWRRIGGQGRYEQYF
>14|TRBJ2-1|.|TRBV4-3|.
TGCGCCAGCAGCCAAGAAGGGACTTACAATGAGCAGTTCTTC
CASSQEGTYNEQFF